This TCR beta chain was sequenced in a study of OX40 agonist ivuxolimab in advanced cancers. Study overall: Earlier anti-PD-1, anti-PD-L1 or anti-CTLA-4 therapy was permitted; over 35% had received some.

This clone occurred a few times. Its antigen is not identified. Assay used: immunoSEQ multiplex PCR; TCRdb lists only in-frame clones, some missing. The table lists tens of thousands of clones, 70% to 80% of them singletons. General observations from the study: Doses of 0.1 to 3.0 mg/kg were accompanied by clonal expansion of CD4+ and CD8+ blood T cells by week 6. Certain nonresponders additionally had low normalized T-cell clonal expansion. The mean number of expanded clones was higher in CD8+ T cells than in CD4+.

This CDR3 is built from 12 residues. Germline CDR1 MGHRA, CDR2 YSYEKL. The V end was cut by 4 bases, the J end by 8 bases, with 11 bases between. Here the sequenced sample was CD4+ or CD8+ T cells sorted from blood, taken in a trial of the OX40 agonist ivuxolimab. V gene TRBV4-1 combines with J gene TRBJ1-2; D may be TRBD1 (6 bases). The sequence was collected from an adult with an advanced solid tumor such as melanoma, head and neck, liver or kidney cancer. This CDR3 reads CASSPGGYGYTF. The CDR3 region has the DNA TGCGCCAGCAGCCCGGGGGGCTACGGCTACACCTTC.